This paragraph reports one TCR beta chain. TCRdb called the 5' RACE reads again in MiXCR, with one record for every CDR3 protein. The sample has about 720,000 distinct CDR3 sequences, 8.6% seen once; the top ten hold around 0.98%. The sample belongs to a study of identical twins. Germline CDR1 is MNHNY and CDR2 is SVGAGI (reference sequence). V lost 2 bases and J 5 bases, leaving 5 bases between the germline ends. The CDR3 is made up of 12 amino acids. These data were also filed under a second study, of yellow fever vaccine responses in identical twins.

The sequencing sample was made of PBMCs. This chain joins TRBV6-6 and TRBJ2-3; D gene unclear. This clonotype was obtained from a woman aged 18-30 years in good health. The CDR3 reads CASSYALDTQYF. The DNA for the CDR3 is TGTGCCAGCAGTTACGCCCTAGATACGCAGTATTTT.